Below are 3 T cell receptor beta chains sequenced from a single sample in a study of follicular helper T cells after annual influenza vaccination. Method: immunoSEQ multiplex PCR; TCRdb's copy keeps in-frame clones and lacks some. The data hold several thousand clones, with over 70% observed a single time. Specified time point: 2015-2016 season, 7 days after influenza vaccination. The sample consisted of CXCR5+ CD38- circulating T follicular helper cells from blood, taken 7 days after influenza vaccination. As to subset: circulating Tfh, non-naive CD4+CXCR5+PD-1+ (ICOS+CD38+ or ICOS-CD38-). The origin of the receptors is an adult who received the influenza vaccine.

This chain links TRBV11-2 with TRBJ2-7; TRBD1 agrees at 7 bases. J was trimmed by 3 bases and V by 0 bases; bases with no gene match: 2. The CDR3 consists of 14 residues. The germline V gene encodes CDR1 SGHAT and CDR2 FQNNGV. The CDR3 nucleotides are TGTGCCAGCAGCTTAGAAGGGGGCATCTACGAGCAGTACTTC. Protein: CASSLEGGIYEQYF.

The rearrangement joins TRBV18 to TRBJ2-3, with D unclear. V was clipped by 4 bases and J by 6 bases, with 11 bases between them. The CDR3 covers 13 residues. In germline, CDR1 is KGHSH, CDR2 LQKENI. The CDR3 spells CASSQKPRDTQYF. The CDR3 DNA is TGTGCCAGCTCACAAAAGCCAAGGGATACGCAGTATTTT.

The chain is built from TRBV4-1 and TRBJ1-2; 8 bases match TRBD1. Germline values: CDR1 MGHRA, CDR2 YSYEKL. J was trimmed by 5 bases and V by 3 bases; bases with no gene match: 5. This CDR3 comprises 14 residues. The CDR3 region has the DNA TGCGCCAGCAGCCAGGACAGGGTAGGATATGGCTACACCTTC. Amino acid sequence: CASSQDRVGYGYTF.